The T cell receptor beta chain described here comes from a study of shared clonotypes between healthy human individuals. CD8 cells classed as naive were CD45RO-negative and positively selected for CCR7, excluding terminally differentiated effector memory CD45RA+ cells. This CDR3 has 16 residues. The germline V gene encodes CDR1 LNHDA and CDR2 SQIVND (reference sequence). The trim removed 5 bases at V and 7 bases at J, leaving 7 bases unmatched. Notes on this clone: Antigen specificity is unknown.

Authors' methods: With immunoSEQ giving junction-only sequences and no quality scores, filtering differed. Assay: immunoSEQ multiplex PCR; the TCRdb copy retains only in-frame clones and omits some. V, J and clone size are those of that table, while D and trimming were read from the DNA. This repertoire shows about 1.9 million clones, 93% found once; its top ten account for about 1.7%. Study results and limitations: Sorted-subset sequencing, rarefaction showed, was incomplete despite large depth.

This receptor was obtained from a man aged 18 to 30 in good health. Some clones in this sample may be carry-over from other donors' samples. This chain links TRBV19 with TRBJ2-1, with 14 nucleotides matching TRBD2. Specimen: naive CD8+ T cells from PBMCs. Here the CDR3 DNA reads TGTGCCAGTAGTCCGGGACTAGCGGGAGTGGGAAATGAGCAGTTCTTC. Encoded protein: CASSPGLAGVGNEQFF.